These 6 T cell receptor beta chains were all obtained from the same sample, sequenced in a study of blood T cell repertoires in COVID-19. Clones were sequenced by immunoSEQ multiplex PCR, and TCRdb holds only the in-frame ones, with some missing. The data show about 240,000 clones, with 85% to 90% seen just once and about 7.6% held by the top ten. Sequencing was done on a sample of peripheral blood. The receptors were sampled from a woman in her 70s with active or convalescent COVID-19.

The chain is built from TRBV4-2 and TRBJ2-1, with 10 nucleotides matching TRBD2. CDR1 is LGHNA and CDR2 is YNFKEQ in the germline V gene. With V trimmed by 3 bases and J by 4 bases, 6 bases remained unmatched. The CDR3 is 16 amino acids. The CDR3 DNA sequence: TGTGCCAGCAGCCAGGGTAGCGGGGGGACGTACAATGAGCAGTTCTTC. Translation gives CASSQGSGGTYNEQFF.

CDR3: CATSDLLGYTF. Here the CDR3 DNA reads TGTGCCACCAGTGATTTGCTTGGCTACACCTTC. The rearrangement joins TRBV24-1 to TRBJ1-2; D is unclear. Per germline, CDR1 KGHDR and CDR2 SFDVKD. This CDR3 region has 11 residues. Trimming cost V 0 bases and J 7 bases, with 2 bases left between them.

The chain recombines TRBV4-2 with TRBJ2-5; 8 bases fit TRBD2. Germline CDR1 and CDR2: LGHNA and YNFKEQ. J gave up 7 bases and V 3 bases, and 7 bases lay outside the gene matches. CDR3 length equals 14 residues. CDR3 loop: CASSQGSGEGTQYF. DNA of the CDR3: TGTGCCAGCAGCCAGGGTAGCGGGGAAGGGACCCAGTACTTC.

This clone was recorded once. The chain uses TRBV3-1 (or the pseudogene TRBV3-2) and TRBJ2-5; perhaps TRBD2 as D (5 bases). In germline, CDR1 is LGHDT, CDR2 YNNKEL (reference sequence). The V gene lost 5 bases and the J gene lost 5 bases, with 12 bases spanning the gap. This CDR3 is 13 amino acids long. This CDR3 is CASSLASLETQYF. As DNA, the CDR3 is TGTGCCAGCAGCTTAGCGAGCCTCGAGACCCAGTACTTC.

This chain links TRBV10-3 with TRBJ2-5; D is undetermined. In germline, CDR1 is ENHRY, CDR2 SYGVKD. The CDR3 is 13 residues long. Trimming cost V 0 bases and J 5 bases, with 7 bases left between them. The CDR3 reads CAISESPVETQYF. DNA of the CDR3: TGTGCCATCAGTGAGTCTCCTGTGGAGACCCAGTACTTC.

The rearrangement uses TRBV11-2 and TRBJ1-2; 11 nucleotides agree with TRBD1. This CDR3 is built from 16 residues. With 3 bases clipped from V and 8 bases from J, the junction kept 11 bases outside the gene matches. Looked up from germline, CDR1 is SGHAT and CDR2 is FQNNGV. The CDR3 sequence is CASSLDPPGQGVGYTF. Written as DNA, the CDR3 is TGTGCCAGCAGCTTGGACCCACCGGGACAGGGGGTAGGCTACACCTTC.